This is a list of T cell receptor beta chains from one sample in a study of identical twins. TCRdb analysed the 5' RACE reads with MiXCR anew, one entry per CDR3 protein. The sample holds about 490,000 distinct CDR3 sequences, around 15% seen once. The data were also submitted as part of a second study, on yellow fever vaccine responses in identical twins.

The sample taken for sequencing was CD4+ T cells sorted from blood. These receptors were obtained from a woman under 30 in good health. CDR3s include the opening cysteine and the closing phenylalanine or tryptophan. Fields, in order: clone size, CDR3 length, V gene, J gene, D gene, CDR3 protein, CDR3 DNA. The D gene is left open where the match is weak. Clone size is not always given. Where it is, it says once, few, many or a class for expanded clones.

clone_size: few
cdr3_length: 14
v_call: TRBV6-5
j_call: TRBJ1-1
d_call: -
cdr3_aa: CASSFGRMNTEAFF
cdr3_nt: TGTGCCAGCAGTTTCGGCAGAATGAACACTGAAGCTTTCTTT

clone_size: few
cdr3_length: 17
v_call: TRBV3-1
j_call: TRBJ2-2
d_call: -
cdr3_aa: CASSQVLRVENTGELFF
cdr3_nt: TGTGCCAGCAGCCAAGTGTTGAGGGTGGAGAACACCGGGGAGCTGTTTTTT

clone_size: -
cdr3_length: 14
v_call: TRBV20-1
j_call: TRBJ2-6
d_call: TRBD1
cdr3_aa: CSADRADGANVLTF
cdr3_nt: TGCAGTGCTGACAGGGCGGACGGGGCCAACGTCCTGACTTTC

clone_size: -
cdr3_length: 16
v_call: TRBV27
j_call: TRBJ1-6
d_call: TRBD1
cdr3_aa: CASSQRTGRYNSPLHF
cdr3_nt: TGTGCCAGCAGTCAGCGGACAGGACGATATAATTCACCCCTCCACTTT

clone_size: -
cdr3_length: 18
v_call: TRBV18
j_call: TRBJ2-3
d_call: TRBD2
cdr3_aa: CASSPPGLAGGSTDTQYF
cdr3_nt: TGTGCCAGCTCACCACCGGGACTAGCGGGGGGGAGCACAGATACGCAGTATTTT

clone_size: -
cdr3_length: 18
v_call: TRBV9
j_call: TRBJ2-6
d_call: -
cdr3_aa: CASSARKGGASGANVLTF
cdr3_nt: TGTGCCAGCAGCGCGAGGAAGGGGGGCGCATCTGGGGCCAACGTCCTGACTTTC

clone_size: -
cdr3_length: 17
v_call: TRBV20-1
j_call: TRBJ1-3
d_call: -
cdr3_aa: CSARDPGGRVSGNTIYF
cdr3_nt: TGCAGTGCTAGAGATCCGGGGGGAAGGGTCTCTGGAAACACCATATATTTT

clone_size: few
cdr3_length: 14
v_call: TRBV24-1
j_call: TRBJ1-2
d_call: -
cdr3_aa: CATSDQTLNYGYTF
cdr3_nt: TGTGCCACCAGTGACCAGACACTCAACTATGGCTACACCTTC

clone_size: once
cdr3_length: 12
v_call: TRBV28
j_call: TRBJ2-5
d_call: -
cdr3_aa: CAEGLTKETQYF
cdr3_nt: TGTGCAGAGGGATTGACAAAGGAGACCCAGTACTTC

clone_size: many
cdr3_length: 15
v_call: TRBV5-1
j_call: TRBJ1-6
d_call: TRBD1
cdr3_aa: CASSSRDRDNSPLHF
cdr3_nt: TGCGCCAGCAGCAGCCGGGACAGGGATAATTCACCCCTCCACTTT

clone_size: few
cdr3_length: 14
v_call: TRBV3-1
j_call: TRBJ1-1
d_call: -
cdr3_aa: CASSPGLRFPEAFF
cdr3_nt: TGTGCCAGCAGCCCGGGACTGAGGTTCCCTGAAGCTTTCTTT

clone_size: -
cdr3_length: 15
v_call: TRBV12-3/TRBV12-4
j_call: TRBJ1-4
d_call: -
cdr3_aa: CASSSGVGTNEKLFF
cdr3_nt: TGTGCCAGCAGTTCCGGGGTTGGTACTAATGAAAAACTGTTTTTT

clone_size: few
cdr3_length: 13
v_call: TRBV29-1
j_call: TRBJ2-7
d_call: -
cdr3_aa: CSVEGVRDNEQYF
cdr3_nt: TGCAGCGTTGAAGGGGTCAGGGATAACGAGCAGTACTTC

clone_size: -
cdr3_length: 14
v_call: TRBV5-1
j_call: TRBJ2-5
d_call: -
cdr3_aa: CASSGTRGSGTQYF
cdr3_nt: TGCGCCAGCAGCGGGACTCGCGGATCAGGGACCCAGTACTTC

clone_size: -
cdr3_length: 16
v_call: TRBV19
j_call: TRBJ2-3
d_call: TRBD2
cdr3_aa: CASSIRGTTFTDTQYF
cdr3_nt: TGTGCCAGTAGTATACGCGGGACTACATTCACAGATACGCAGTATTTT

clone_size: many
cdr3_length: 15
v_call: TRBV20-1
j_call: TRBJ1-4
d_call: TRBD1
cdr3_aa: CSARDPRDRGEKLFF
cdr3_nt: TGCAGTGCTAGAGACCCCCGGGACAGGGGGGAAAAACTGTTTTTT